This TCR beta chain was retrieved from a study of response to subunit inactivated influenza vaccine. Via MiXCR, TCRdb re-called the RT-PCR reads, giving one row per CDR3 protein. The repertoire holds under 200,000 distinct CDR3 sequences, with approximately 12% as singletons. This CDR3 has 19 residues. Germline CDR1 and CDR2: SGHVS and FNYEAQ. V shed 2 bases and J 0 bases; nucleotides not matched to a gene: 13. The sample was also linked to a second study, of T cells expressing NK-cell markers. That work adds: UMIs were included in TCR beta cDNA generated by 5'RACE template switching. Seven sequenced donors out of eight were HCMV-seropositive, one seronegative. In over 5 donors, dominant CD3+CD56+NKG2C+ clonotypes ranked among the top 10 CD8+ clonotypes. Where a few donors were concerned, these clonotypes also led the CD3+CD56-NKG2C+ fraction.

The receptor's source is a middle-aged man who received an inactivated influenza vaccine. Sequenced material: CD8+ T cells sorted from PBMCs, taken 11 to 12 days after vaccination. The V and J genes are TRBV7-6 and TRBJ2-3, with 8 bases aligning to TRBD2. The CDR3 reads CASSLPASLRGASTDTQYF. The CDR3 DNA sequence: TGTGCCAGCAGCTTACCCGCCAGCCTGCGGGGGGCGAGCACAGATACGCAGTATTTT.